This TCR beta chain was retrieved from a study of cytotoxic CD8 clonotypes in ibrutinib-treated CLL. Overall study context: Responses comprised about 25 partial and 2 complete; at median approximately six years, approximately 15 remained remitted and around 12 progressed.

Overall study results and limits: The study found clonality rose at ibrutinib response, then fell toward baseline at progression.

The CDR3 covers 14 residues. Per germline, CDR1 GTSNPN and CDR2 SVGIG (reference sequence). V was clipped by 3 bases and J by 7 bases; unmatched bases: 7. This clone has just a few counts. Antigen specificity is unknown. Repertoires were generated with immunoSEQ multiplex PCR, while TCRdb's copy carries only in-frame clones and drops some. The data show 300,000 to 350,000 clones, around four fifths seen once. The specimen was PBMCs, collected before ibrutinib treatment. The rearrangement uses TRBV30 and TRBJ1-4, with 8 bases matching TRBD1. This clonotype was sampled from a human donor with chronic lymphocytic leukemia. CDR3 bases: TGTGCCTGGAGCCGGCGGACAGGGAGTGAAAAACTGTTTTTT. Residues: CAWSRRTGSEKLFF.